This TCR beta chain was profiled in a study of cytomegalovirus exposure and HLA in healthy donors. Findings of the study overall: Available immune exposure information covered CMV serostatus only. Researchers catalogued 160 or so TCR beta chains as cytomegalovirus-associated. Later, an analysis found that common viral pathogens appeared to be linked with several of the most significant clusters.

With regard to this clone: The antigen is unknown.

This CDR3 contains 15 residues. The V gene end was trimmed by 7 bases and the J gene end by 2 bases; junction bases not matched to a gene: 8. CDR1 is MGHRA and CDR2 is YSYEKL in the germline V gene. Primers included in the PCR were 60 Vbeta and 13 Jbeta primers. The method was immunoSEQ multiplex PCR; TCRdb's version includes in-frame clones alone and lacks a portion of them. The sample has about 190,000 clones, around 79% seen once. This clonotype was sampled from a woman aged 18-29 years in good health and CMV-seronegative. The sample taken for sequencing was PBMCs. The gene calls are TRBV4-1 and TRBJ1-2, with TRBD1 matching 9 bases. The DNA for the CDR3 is TGCGCCAGCACGGGACAGGGTTTATCGAACTATGGCTACACCTTC. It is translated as CASTGQGLSNYGYTF.